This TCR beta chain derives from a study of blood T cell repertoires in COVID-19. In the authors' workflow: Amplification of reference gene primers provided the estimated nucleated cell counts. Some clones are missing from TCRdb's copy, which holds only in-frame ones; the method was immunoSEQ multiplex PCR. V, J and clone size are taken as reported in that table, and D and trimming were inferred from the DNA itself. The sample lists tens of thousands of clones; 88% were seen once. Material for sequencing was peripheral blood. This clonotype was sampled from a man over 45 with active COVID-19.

The CDR3 DNA reads as TGTGCCAGCAGCCCGACTAGCGGGAAATACGAGCAGTACTTC. Translating it yields CASSPTSGKYEQYF. The chain is built from TRBV7-8 and TRBJ2-7; TRBD2 agrees at 11 bases. V lost 5 bases, J lost 4 bases, and 4 bases stayed unmatched. The CDR3 spans 14 residues. Germline V gene sequence: CDR1 SGHVS, CDR2 FQNEAQ.